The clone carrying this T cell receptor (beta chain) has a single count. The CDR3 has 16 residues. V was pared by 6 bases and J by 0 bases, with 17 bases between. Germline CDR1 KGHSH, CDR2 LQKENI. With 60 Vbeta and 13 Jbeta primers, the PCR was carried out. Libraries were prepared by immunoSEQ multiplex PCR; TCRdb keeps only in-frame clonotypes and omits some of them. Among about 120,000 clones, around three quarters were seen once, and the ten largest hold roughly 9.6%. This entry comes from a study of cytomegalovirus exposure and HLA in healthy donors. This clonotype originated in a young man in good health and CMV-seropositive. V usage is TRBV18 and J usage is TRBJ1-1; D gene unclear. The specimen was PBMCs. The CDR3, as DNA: TGTGCCAGCTCCGCTTCCAGGATCGGGATGAACACTGAAGCTTTCTTT. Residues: CASSASRIGMNTEAFF.